Presented here are 21 T cell receptor beta chains from one specimen sequenced in a study of blood T cell dynamics during melanoma immunotherapy. Described time point: week 3, after first cycle of checkpoint inhibitor. TCRdb's copy holds only in-frame clones and misses some; the assay was immunoSEQ multiplex PCR. Of more than 13,000 clones in the sample, more than 80% were seen once. The starting material was blood, obtained from a patient treated with checkpoint blockade. These receptors were taken from a human donor with melanoma.

In this sample, this clone turned up once. The J gene is TRBJ2-3, the V gene TRBV27; no clear D. Per germline, CDR1 MNHEY and CDR2 SMNVEV (reference sequence). The CDR3 spans 12 residues. The ends were cut back, 5 bases at V and 0 bases at J, with 3 bases in the middle. The CDR3 sequence is CASSMSTDTQYF. DNA for the CDR3: TGTGCCAGCAGTATGAGCACAGATACGCAGTATTTT.

J is TRBJ2-1 and V is TRBV5-8; 10 nucleotides align to TRBD2. V dropped 1 base and J dropped 6; count of bases not matched to a gene: 4. The length of the CDR3 is 15 residues. Germline-derived CDR1 and CDR2 are SGHTS and YDEGEE. In DNA, the CDR3 is TGTGCCAGCAGCTTGTTTCTAGCGGGAGTCAATGAGCAGTTCTTC. Its translation: CASSLFLAGVNEQFF.

The rearrangement uses TRBV11-2 and TRBJ2-3; D not resolved. V was pared by 1 base and J by 1 base, with 9 bases between. The CDR3 sequence is 15 residues long. The germline V gene encodes CDR1 SGHAT and CDR2 FQNNGV. CDR3 protein: CASSLGGTGTDTQYF. The CDR3 DNA reads TGTGCCAGCAGCTTAGGCGGAACCGGCACAGATACGCAGTATTTT. The entire variable domain, with the rest obtained from reference TRBV11-2 and TRBJ2-3, is as follows: EAGVAQSPRYKIIEKRQSVAFWCNPISGHATLYWYQQILGQGPKLLIQFQNNGVVDDSQLPKDRFSAERLKGVDSTLKIQPAKLEDSAVYLCASSLGGTGTDTQYFGPGTRLTVL.

In its sample, this clone was seen a few times. This rearrangement joins TRBV6-6 to TRBJ2-4, with 10 bases lining up with TRBD1. The CDR3 extends over 16 amino acids. The V gene's germline CDR1 is MNHNY and CDR2 SVGAGI (reference sequence). The trim removed 5 bases at V and 8 bases at J, leaving 12 bases unmatched. Here the CDR3 reads CASSQFDRGPRDIQYF. The CDR3 DNA reads TGTGCCAGCAGTCAGTTCGACAGGGGGCCGAGGGACATTCAGTACTTC.

The CDR3 sequence: CASSLRRNTEAFF. The DNA for the CDR3 is TGTGCCAGCAGTCTTCGACGGAACACTGAAGCTTTCTTT. This sequence joins TRBV6-5 and TRBJ1-1; D is unresolved. The germline V and J ends were trimmed by 5 bases and 1 base, with 8 bases remaining between them. CDR1 MNHEY and CDR2 SVGAGI come from the germline V gene. The CDR3 runs 13 residues.

The chain uses TRBV11-2 and TRBJ2-7; D possibly matches TRBD1 or TRBD2 (5 bases each). The CDR3 consists of 15 residues. With 3 bases removed from V and 2 bases from J, the gap between germline ends came to 14 bases. CDR1 and CDR2 from the germline V gene are SGHAT and FQNNGV. The CDR3 nucleotides read TGTGCCAGCAGCTTGGGCCGGGACGGCCCCTACGAGCAGTACTTC. Amino acid sequence: CASSLGRDGPYEQYF.

V is TRBV6-5 and J is TRBJ2-1; 9 bases line up with TRBD2. This CDR3 comprises 15 residues. Germline-derived CDR1 and CDR2 are MNHEY and SVGAGI. The trim removed 1 base at V and 3 bases at J, leaving 1 base unmatched. Here the CDR3 reads CASSYWREGYNEQFF. Written as DNA, the CDR3 is TGTGCCAGCAGTTACTGGCGGGAGGGCTACAATGAGCAGTTCTTC.

This chain joins TRBV5-8 and TRBJ1-2; no clear D gene. V lost 0 bases, J lost 0 bases, and 6 bases lay in between. The CDR3 contains 14 residues. The germline gives CDR1 SGHTS, CDR2 YDEGEE. CDR3 loop: CASSLASTNYGYTF. The CDR3 DNA reads TGTGCCAGCAGCTTGGCTTCAACTAACTATGGCTACACCTTC.

This chain links TRBV5-1 with TRBJ2-5; D may be TRBD1 (6 bases). The germline gives CDR1 SGHRS, CDR2 YFSETQ. Trimming shortened V by 4 bases and J by 0 bases, and 13 bases separated the two germline ends. This CDR3 has 15 amino acids. CDR3 region: CASSRSRQDQETQYF. In DNA, the CDR3 is TGCGCCAGCAGCAGAAGTCGACAGGACCAAGAGACCCAGTACTTC.

V gene TRBV6-6 combines with J gene TRBJ2-5; D is uncertain. Trimming shortened V by 6 bases and J by 1 base, and 12 bases separated the two germline ends. CDR3 length: 14 amino acids. From germline, CDR1 is MNHNY and CDR2 SVGAGI (reference sequence). The CDR3, as DNA: TGTGCCAGCAGCCTTGCCAGCTTCCAAGAGACCCAGTACTTC. Protein: CASSLASFQETQYF.

The chain has TRBV28 and TRBJ2-1, with 9 bases lining up with TRBD2. CDR3 length equals 16 residues. V trimming: 1 base; J trimming: 0 bases; junction bases outside the gene matches: 1. Germline V gives CDR1 MDHEN, CDR2 SYDVKM. CDR3 in DNA: TGTGCCAGCAGTTTATCTAGCGGGGTCTCCTACAATGAGCAGTTCTTC. Translated: CASSLSSGVSYNEQFF.

This rearrangement joins TRBV9 to TRBJ2-2; D unresolved. V lost 0 bases and J lost 7, with 4 bases in between. The CDR3 is 12 residues long. The germline gives CDR1 SGDLS, CDR2 YYNGEE. CDR3 in amino acids: CASSVDGGELFF. The CDR3, as DNA: TGTGCCAGCAGCGTAGACGGCGGGGAGCTGTTTTTT.

CDR3 region: CAISGLGGGNEQYF. DNA for the CDR3: TGTGCCATCAGTGGCCTGGGGGGGGGCAACGAGCAGTACTTC. This chain uses TRBV10-3 with TRBJ2-7; D is perhaps TRBD2 (7 bases). CDR3 length: 14 amino acids. V lost 4 bases to trimming and J lost 5 bases, with 15 bases between them. The V gene's germline CDR1 is ENHRY and CDR2 SYGVKD.

J is TRBJ2-1 and V is TRBV7-8; no clear D. Germline lookup yields CDR1 SGHVS and CDR2 FQNEAQ. Trimming removed 2 bases from V and 9 bases from J, with 11 bases in between. The CDR3 is 13 residues long. As DNA, the CDR3 is TGTGCCAGCAGCTTAAATGAAGTGGGTGAGCAGTTCTTC. Protein sequence: CASSLNEVGEQFF.

This chain connects TRBV29-1 to TRBJ1-6; D possibly corresponds to TRBD1 (5 bases). CDR1 is SQVTM, CDR2 ANQGSEA, per germline. Trimming pared 6 bases from V and 8 bases from J, leaving 14 bases between. The CDR3 runs 13 residues. Here the CDR3 DNA reads TGCAGCGTCCGACAGACTACGGATTCACCCCTCCACTTT. Its protein product is CSVRQTTDSPLHF.

This chain joins TRBV2 and TRBJ1-1; D perhaps matches TRBD1 (5 bases). Germline CDR1 and CDR2: SNHLY and FYNNEI. Between the trimmed V and J ends, which lost 4 bases and 1 base, there was a span of 10 bases. CDR3 size: 14 residues. Here the CDR3 reads CASSVNGANTEAFF. The CDR3 DNA reads TGTGCCAGCAGTGTGAACGGGGCGAACACTGAAGCTTTCTTT. The full variable domain, completed using reference TRBV2 and TRBJ1-1, is EPEVTQTPSHQVTQMGQEVILRCVPISNHLYFYWYRQILGQKVEFLVSFYNNEISEKSEIFDDQFSVERPDGSNFTLKIRSTKLEDSAMYFCASSVNGANTEAFFGQGTRLTVV.

The chain combines TRBV27 with TRBJ1-1; 8 nucleotides align to TRBD1. Germline assignment: CDR1 MNHEY and CDR2 SMNVEV (reference sequence). Unmatched junction bases numbered 6, after V lost 7 bases and J lost 5 bases. The CDR3 length is 13 residues. The CDR3 sequence: CASNWNRGTEAFF. DNA for the CDR3: TGTGCCAGCAACTGGAACAGGGGGACTGAAGCTTTCTTT.

The V call is TRBV11-1, the J call TRBJ2-7, with 9 bases lining up with TRBD2. The J segment lost 2 bases and the V segment lost 0 bases, leaving 5 bases of the junction unmatched. Germline values: CDR1 SGHAT, CDR2 FQDESV (reference sequence). The CDR3 totals 16 residues. The CDR3 DNA is TGTGCCAGCAGCTTAGCGTCTAGCGGGAAGGCCTACGAGCAGTACTTC. Its protein is CASSLASSGKAYEQYF.

This clone was seen only once. The V gene is TRBV4-2, the J gene TRBJ1-4; D is unclear. Germline V gives CDR1 LGHNA, CDR2 YNFKEQ. V was cut by 5 bases and J by 4 bases, with 14 bases left in between. The CDR3 has 15 amino acids. Here the CDR3 reads CASSANPGINEKLFF. CDR3 coding DNA: TGTGCCAGCAGCGCAAACCCCGGGATTAATGAAAAACTGTTTTTT.

The chain uses TRBV6-1 and TRBJ1-6; D is undetermined. Germline V lookup: CDR1 MNHNS, CDR2 SASEGT. The CDR3 is made up of 15 amino acids. Trimming removed 0 bases from V and 10 bases from J, with 13 bases in between. The CDR3 loop is CASSEADGAGSPLHF. For the CDR3, the DNA is TGTGCCAGCAGTGAAGCGGACGGCGCAGGATCACCCCTCCACTTT.

The chain recombines TRBV7-9 with TRBJ1-1, with a tentative D call TRBD1 (6 bases). V shed 2 bases and J shed 4 bases, with 14 bases lying between them. The CDR3 sequence is 15 residues long. Germline V CDR1 and CDR2: SEHNR, FQNEAQ (reference sequence). The CDR3 protein is CASSLTPGAGTEAFF. CDR3 coding DNA: TGTGCCAGCAGCTTAACTCCAGGGGCGGGCACTGAAGCTTTCTTT.